The sample holds a few counts of the clone carrying this TCR beta chain. The antigen is undetermined. The data derive from a study of T cells after yellow fever vaccination. Overall study context: The authors prepared low-cell-number fractions using SMART-Seq v4 Ultra Low Input.

From the 5' RACE reads, TCRdb called clonotypes with MiXCR, one entry per CDR3 protein. The repertoire holds approximately 600,000 distinct CDR3 sequences, 9% to 15% seen once, with approximately 15% in the top ten. Whole-study results and caveats: Sorted repertoires could include abundant contaminating clonotypes from bulk cells. Post-booster reappearance was seen for most primary-vaccination clones (96% CD4, roughly 91% CD8). The appearance of a small share of clonotypes in both CD4 and CD8 compartments was observed.

The source was PBMCs, collected on the day of the yellow fever booster vaccination. This sequence originates from a man between 25 and 39 years old who received the YFV17D yellow fever vaccine.

CDR3 protein: CSAIGSNEKLFF. CDR3 nucleotides: TGCAGTGCCATTGGTTCTAATGAAAAACTGTTTTTT. The rearrangement joins TRBV20-1 to TRBJ1-4; D is undetermined. V was clipped by 6 bases and J by 3 bases, with 8 bases between them. This CDR3 contains 12 residues. Germline V gives CDR1 DFQATT, CDR2 SNEGSKA (reference sequence).